The rows below give T cell receptor beta chains drawn from one sample of a study of blood T cell repertoires in COVID-19. Measured with immunoSEQ multiplex PCR; TCRdb has only the in-frame clones, and not every one. Among roughly 130,000 clones listed, roughly 86% were seen once. The sample taken for sequencing was PBMCs or T cells enriched from blood (not recorded which). These receptors were collected from a woman in her forties or fifties with acute COVID-19. The CDR3 runs from the conserved cysteine through the conserved F or W. A D gene is named only where the DNA matches it firmly. Not every row has a clone size; where given, it reads once, few, many or a size class.

cdr3_nt: TGTGCCAGCAGTGAAGCCGGACAGGGATTTAACTATGGCTACACCTTC; cdr3_aa: CASSEAGQGFNYGYTF; d_call: TRBD1; clone_size: NA; v_call: TRBV2; j_call: TRBJ1-2
cdr3_nt: TGTGCCAGCAGTGAATCAGGGTCATATGGCTACACCTTC; cdr3_aa: CASSESGSYGYTF; d_call: NA; clone_size: NA; v_call: TRBV2; j_call: TRBJ1-2
cdr3_nt: TGTGCCAGCAGCCCCCAGTCCGGGGAAAACAACTATGGCTACACCTTC; cdr3_aa: CASSPQSGENNYGYTF; d_call: NA; clone_size: NA; v_call: TRBV7-3; j_call: TRBJ1-2
cdr3_nt: TGTGCCAGCAGTTACGACAGAACCAATGAGCAGTTCTTC; cdr3_aa: CASSYDRTNEQFF; d_call: NA; clone_size: NA; v_call: TRBV27; j_call: TRBJ2-1
cdr3_nt: TGCGCCAGCAGCTTCGGGGACTCTGGCTACACCTTC; cdr3_aa: CASSFGDSGYTF; d_call: NA; clone_size: NA; v_call: TRBV5-1; j_call: TRBJ1-2
cdr3_nt: TGTGCCAGCAGCGGAGGGCAGCGTAAGCACATCCCCTCTCGCACAGATACGCAGTATTTT; cdr3_aa: CASSGGQRKHIPSRTDTQYF; d_call: NA; clone_size: NA; v_call: TRBV5-4; j_call: TRBJ2-3
cdr3_nt: TGTGCCAGCAGCCCTCGGCTAGCGGGAGGAGGGACCCAGTACTTC; cdr3_aa: CASSPRLAGGGTQYF; d_call: TRBD2; clone_size: NA; v_call: TRBV14; j_call: TRBJ2-5
cdr3_nt: TGTGCCAGCAGCTTAGTGTTAGAGAAAACCGGGGAGCTGTTTTTT; cdr3_aa: CASSLVLEKTGELFF; d_call: NA; clone_size: NA; v_call: TRBV7-8; j_call: TRBJ2-2
cdr3_nt: TGTGCCAGCAGTTTACGTCCGGGACAGTCCTACGAGCAGTACTTC; cdr3_aa: CASSLRPGQSYEQYF; d_call: TRBD1; clone_size: NA; v_call: TRBV27; j_call: TRBJ2-7
cdr3_nt: TGTGCCAGCAGCGAGACAGGGTACGGCAATCAGCCCCAGCATTTT; cdr3_aa: CASSETGYGNQPQHF; d_call: TRBD1; clone_size: once; v_call: TRBV7-2; j_call: TRBJ1-5
cdr3_nt: TGTGCCAGTAGTATAGGTGACCTGGGGCCCACGCCCCAGCATTTT; cdr3_aa: CASSIGDLGPTPQHF; d_call: NA; clone_size: NA; v_call: TRBV19; j_call: TRBJ1-5
cdr3_nt: TGTGCCAGCTCACCGGACAGGGGTTTTGAAAAACTGTTTTTT; cdr3_aa: CASSPDRGFEKLFF; d_call: TRBD1; clone_size: NA; v_call: TRBV18; j_call: TRBJ1-4
cdr3_nt: TGTGCCAGTAGTTCGGGACTCTTCACCGGGGAGCTGTTTTTT; cdr3_aa: CASSSGLFTGELFF; d_call: NA; clone_size: NA; v_call: TRBV19; j_call: TRBJ2-2
cdr3_nt: TGCGCCAGCAGCTTGACCCCCGGGACTTCCCTCTCCTACAATGAGCAGTTCTTC; cdr3_aa: CASSLTPGTSLSYNEQFF; d_call: NA; clone_size: once; v_call: TRBV5-1; j_call: TRBJ2-1
cdr3_nt: TGTGCCAGCAGCTTACCCCCTGCGCACTACAATGAGCAGTTCTTC; cdr3_aa: CASSLPPAHYNEQFF; d_call: NA; clone_size: NA; v_call: TRBV11-2; j_call: TRBJ2-1
cdr3_nt: TGTGCCAGCAGTTCCCTGGACACTCCCGAGCAGTACTTC; cdr3_aa: CASSSLDTPEQYF; d_call: NA; clone_size: NA; v_call: TRBV12-3/TRBV12-4; j_call: TRBJ2-7
cdr3_nt: TGTGCCATCAAACCGGGTCTAGCGGGAGATTTTAGGAACACCGGGGAGCTGTTTTTT; cdr3_aa: CAIKPGLAGDFRNTGELFF; d_call: TRBD2; clone_size: NA; v_call: TRBV10-3; j_call: TRBJ2-2
cdr3_nt: TGTGCCATCAGTGGAGGGGCTAGCGCCACCTCCTACGAGCAGTACTTC; cdr3_aa: CAISGGASATSYEQYF; d_call: NA; clone_size: once; v_call: TRBV10-3; j_call: TRBJ2-7
cdr3_nt: TGTGCCAGCGCTCTAGCGGGAGTAGGGGAGCAGTACTTC; cdr3_aa: CASALAGVGEQYF; d_call: TRBD2; clone_size: NA; v_call: TRBV2; j_call: TRBJ2-7
cdr3_nt: TGTGCCAGCAGTAAAATAGCGGGATACGCAGATACGCAGTATTTT; cdr3_aa: CASSKIAGYADTQYF; d_call: TRBD2; clone_size: NA; v_call: TRBV6-5; j_call: TRBJ2-3
cdr3_nt: TGTGCCAGCAGTTTCCGGGGGGACTACGAGCAGTACTTC; cdr3_aa: CASSFRGDYEQYF; d_call: TRBD2; clone_size: NA; v_call: TRBV12-3/TRBV12-4; j_call: TRBJ2-7
cdr3_nt: TGTGCCAGCAGCTTAGATGGACAGGGTGGAAAACTGTTTTTT; cdr3_aa: CASSLDGQGGKLFF; d_call: TRBD1; clone_size: NA; v_call: TRBV11-2; j_call: TRBJ1-4
cdr3_nt: TGTGCCAGCAGCAACAGGGGAGGAGGCACAGATACGCAGTATTTT; cdr3_aa: CASSNRGGGTDTQYF; d_call: NA; clone_size: NA; v_call: TRBV6-5; j_call: TRBJ2-3
cdr3_nt: TGTGCCAGCAGCTTTAGGGGATCACAGGGCAATGAGCAGTTCTTC; cdr3_aa: CASSFRGSQGNEQFF; d_call: NA; clone_size: NA; v_call: TRBV7-9; j_call: TRBJ2-1
cdr3_nt: TGCGCCAGCAGCTTGGTGGTCGGGAGGGCGGCAGATACGCAGTATTTT; cdr3_aa: CASSLVVGRAADTQYF; d_call: TRBD2; clone_size: NA; v_call: TRBV5-1; j_call: TRBJ2-3
cdr3_nt: TGTGCCAGCGAGCCCCGACAGGGGGCCCACGAGCAGTACTTC; cdr3_aa: CASEPRQGAHEQYF; d_call: TRBD1; clone_size: NA; v_call: TRBV7-9; j_call: TRBJ2-7
cdr3_nt: TGTGCCAGCAGCTTAGATATGAGCTCCTACAATGAGCAGTTCTTC; cdr3_aa: CASSLDMSSYNEQFF; d_call: NA; clone_size: few; v_call: TRBV11-2; j_call: TRBJ2-1
cdr3_nt: TGTGCCAGCAGCTTGAGCCCGGGACTAGGACAAGAGACCCAGTACTTC; cdr3_aa: CASSLSPGLGQETQYF; d_call: TRBD2; clone_size: NA; v_call: TRBV11-2; j_call: TRBJ2-5
cdr3_nt: TGTGCCAGTTCGCGACGACAGGGGGGTAATGAAAAACTGTTTTTT; cdr3_aa: CASSRRQGGNEKLFF; d_call: TRBD1; clone_size: NA; v_call: TRBV19; j_call: TRBJ1-4
cdr3_nt: TGTGCCAGCAGTCCACAGGGGGCCGGGGAGCAGTACTTC; cdr3_aa: CASSPQGAGEQYF; d_call: TRBD1; clone_size: NA; v_call: TRBV14; j_call: TRBJ2-7
cdr3_nt: TGTGCCAGCAGTCCTCTAGCGGGAGCCATCTACGAGCAGTACTTC; cdr3_aa: CASSPLAGAIYEQYF; d_call: TRBD2; clone_size: NA; v_call: TRBV28; j_call: TRBJ2-7
cdr3_nt: TGTGCCACCAGCAGGACTAGCGGGAGCTCCTACAATGAGCAGTTCTTC; cdr3_aa: CATSRTSGSSYNEQFF; d_call: TRBD2; clone_size: NA; v_call: TRBV15; j_call: TRBJ2-1
cdr3_nt: TGTGCCAGCAGCTCCCCCGCGGGAGGGTCCTACAATGAGCAGTTCTTC; cdr3_aa: CASSSPAGGSYNEQFF; d_call: TRBD2; clone_size: NA; v_call: TRBV11-3; j_call: TRBJ2-1
cdr3_nt: TGTGCCAGTCTAAGGTCGGCGGGACAGGGGTATGCGGAGCAGTTCTTC; cdr3_aa: CASLRSAGQGYAEQFF; d_call: TRBD1; clone_size: once; v_call: TRBV19; j_call: TRBJ2-1
cdr3_nt: TGTGCCAGCAGGGGGACTAGCGGACAAGAGACCCAGTACTTC; cdr3_aa: CASRGTSGQETQYF; d_call: TRBD2; clone_size: NA; v_call: TRBV6-5; j_call: TRBJ2-5
cdr3_nt: TGTGCCAGCAGCGCGGACAGCGCGTATGGCTACACCTTC; cdr3_aa: CASSADSAYGYTF; d_call: NA; clone_size: NA; v_call: TRBV9; j_call: TRBJ1-2
cdr3_nt: TGTGCCTGGAGTCGGGGACAGGGTACGGAGACCCAGTACTTC; cdr3_aa: CAWSRGQGTETQYF; d_call: TRBD1; clone_size: NA; v_call: TRBV30; j_call: TRBJ2-5
cdr3_nt: TGTGCCAGCTCACCCTCAGGGGAGACCCAGTACTTC; cdr3_aa: CASSPSGETQYF; d_call: NA; clone_size: NA; v_call: TRBV18; j_call: TRBJ2-5
cdr3_nt: TGTGCCAGCAGAGGCGGTCTAGCGGGAGTAAACACCGGGGAGCTGTTTTTT; cdr3_aa: CASRGGLAGVNTGELFF; d_call: TRBD2; clone_size: NA; v_call: TRBV5-5; j_call: TRBJ2-2
cdr3_nt: TGTGCCAGCACCGGTCGAAGGGGAGAGACCCAGTACTTC; cdr3_aa: CASTGRRGETQYF; d_call: NA; clone_size: NA; v_call: TRBV28; j_call: TRBJ2-5
cdr3_nt: TGTGCCAGCAGTTTGGCAACCGGGTCTCCAAGCGACTTC; cdr3_aa: CASSLATGSPSDF; d_call: NA; clone_size: NA; v_call: TRBV12-3/TRBV12-4; j_call: TRBJ2-7
cdr3_nt: TGTGCCAGTAGTGCCCCAGGGGCGGGTAGCAATGAGCAGTTCTTC; cdr3_aa: CASSAPGAGSNEQFF; d_call: NA; clone_size: NA; v_call: TRBV19; j_call: TRBJ2-1
cdr3_nt: TGTGCCAGCAGTTCCCTAGCGGGGGCCACAGATACGCAGTATTTT; cdr3_aa: CASSSLAGATDTQYF; d_call: TRBD2; clone_size: NA; v_call: TRBV6-2/TRBV6-3; j_call: TRBJ2-3
cdr3_nt: TGCGCCAGCAGCTTGGGCGGGACGGACACAGATACGCAGTATTTT; cdr3_aa: CASSLGGTDTDTQYF; d_call: NA; clone_size: once; v_call: TRBV5-1; j_call: TRBJ2-3
cdr3_nt: TGTGCCAGCAGCTTGGGCGGTTATAGCAATCAGCCCCAGCATTTT; cdr3_aa: CASSLGGYSNQPQHF; d_call: NA; clone_size: NA; v_call: TRBV5-6; j_call: TRBJ1-5
cdr3_nt: TGTGCCAGTAGTATAGACCGGGGACTAGCGGGAGCCTCCTACGAGCAGTACTTC; cdr3_aa: CASSIDRGLAGASYEQYF; d_call: TRBD2; clone_size: NA; v_call: TRBV19; j_call: TRBJ2-7
cdr3_nt: TGTGCCAGCAGCTTAGGCTACGGGAGTTTCAATGGCTACACCTTC; cdr3_aa: CASSLGYGSFNGYTF; d_call: NA; clone_size: NA; v_call: TRBV7-2; j_call: TRBJ1-2